The entry below gives a single TCR beta chain sequence along with its context. It was with 60 Vbeta and 13 Jbeta primers that the PCR ran. Assay: immunoSEQ multiplex PCR; the TCRdb copy retains only in-frame clones and omits some. The data show 70,000 to 90,000 clones, with roughly two thirds seen just once and 4.9% held by the top ten. The V segment lost 6 bases and the J segment 6 bases; nucleotides outside the gene matches: 7. This CDR3 region has 13 residues. CDR1 MNHEY and CDR2 SVGAGI come from the germline V gene. The sample is drawn from a study of cytomegalovirus exposure and HLA in healthy donors.

The V gene is TRBV6-5, the J gene TRBJ1-2, with TRBD1 matching 7 bases. Sample: PBMCs. The clonotype comes from a man in his fifties or sixties in good health and CMV-seropositive. CDR3 sequence: CASSQGGYDGYTF. CDR3 DNA: TGTGCCAGCAGCCAGGGGGGATATGATGGCTACACCTTC.